The 6 T cell receptor beta chains below come from one sample, sequenced in a study of blood T cell repertoires in COVID-19. The repertoire was sequenced with immunoSEQ multiplex PCR; TCRdb's copy has only in-frame clones and lacks some. The sample carries fewer than 200,000 clones, over 80% recorded once. What was sequenced was peripheral blood. Source of these receptors: a woman aged 70-85 years with acute or convalescent COVID-19.

The chain joins TRBV5-1 to TRBJ2-7; 9 positions match TRBD1. Germline V CDR1 and CDR2: SGHRS, YFSETQ. V shed 2 bases, J shed 1 base, and the junction held 4 bases outside the gene matches. The CDR3 contains 15 residues. CDR3 in DNA: TGCGCCAGCAGCTTTACCGGGACAGGGTCCTACGAGCAGTACTTC. Translation: CASSFTGTGSYEQYF.

In DNA form, the CDR3 reads TGCGCCAGCAGCTTGGAGGGGTGGAACTATGGCTACACCTTC. Its protein product is CASSLEGWNYGYTF. The V gene is TRBV5-1, the J gene TRBJ1-2, with D possibly TRBD1 on 5 matching bases. CDR3 size: 14 residues. V dropped 0 bases and J dropped 2 bases, with 8 bases sitting between them. From germline, CDR1 is SGHRS and CDR2 YFSETQ. Full variable domain (rest looked up from reference TRBV5-1 and TRBJ1-2): KAGVTQTPRYLIKTRGQQVTLSCSPISGHRSVSWYQQTPGQGLQFLFEYFSETQRNKGNFPGRFSGRQFSNSRSEMNVSTLELGDSALYLCASSLEGWNYGYTFGSGTRLTVV.

The chain carries TRBV14 and TRBJ2-7, with 7 nucleotides matching TRBD1. The V and J ends lost 3 bases and 7 bases, in that order; junction bases with no gene match: 9. The germline V gene has CDR1 SGHDN and CDR2 FVKESK. This CDR3 comprises 14 residues. CDR3 residues: CASSQGQKSGEQYF. In DNA, the CDR3 is TGTGCCAGCAGCCAGGGACAGAAATCAGGGGAGCAGTACTTC.

V gene TRBV7-9 combines with J gene TRBJ1-5, with TRBD1 as a possible D gene (5 bases). This CDR3 is built from 15 residues. CDR1 is SEHNR and CDR2 is FQNEAQ in the germline V gene (reference sequence). V was clipped by 5 bases and J by 0 bases, with 11 bases between them. The CDR3: CASSARGNSNQPQHF. The CDR3 nucleotides read TGTGCCAGCAGCGCTAGGGGTAATAGCAATCAGCCCCAGCATTTT.

The gene calls are TRBV7-9 and TRBJ1-2; D may be TRBD1 (6 bases). The CDR3 loop spans 14 amino acids. Germline loops: CDR1 SEHNR, CDR2 FQNEAQ (reference sequence). Trimming removed 7 bases at V and 6 bases at J, with 18 bases between. The CDR3 DNA is TGTGCCAGCACACGCCAGGGGTTTTCAGATGGCTACACCTTC. It yields the protein CASTRQGFSDGYTF.

The chain couples TRBV5-1 to TRBJ2-2; 7 positions agree with TRBD2. This CDR3 has 16 residues. CDR1 is SGHRS, CDR2 YFSETQ, per germline. V shed 4 bases, J shed 0 bases, and the junction held 6 bases outside the gene matches. This chain's CDR3 is CASSPETSANTGELFF. The DNA of the CDR3 is TGCGCCAGCAGCCCCGAAACTAGCGCGAACACCGGGGAGCTGTTTTTT.